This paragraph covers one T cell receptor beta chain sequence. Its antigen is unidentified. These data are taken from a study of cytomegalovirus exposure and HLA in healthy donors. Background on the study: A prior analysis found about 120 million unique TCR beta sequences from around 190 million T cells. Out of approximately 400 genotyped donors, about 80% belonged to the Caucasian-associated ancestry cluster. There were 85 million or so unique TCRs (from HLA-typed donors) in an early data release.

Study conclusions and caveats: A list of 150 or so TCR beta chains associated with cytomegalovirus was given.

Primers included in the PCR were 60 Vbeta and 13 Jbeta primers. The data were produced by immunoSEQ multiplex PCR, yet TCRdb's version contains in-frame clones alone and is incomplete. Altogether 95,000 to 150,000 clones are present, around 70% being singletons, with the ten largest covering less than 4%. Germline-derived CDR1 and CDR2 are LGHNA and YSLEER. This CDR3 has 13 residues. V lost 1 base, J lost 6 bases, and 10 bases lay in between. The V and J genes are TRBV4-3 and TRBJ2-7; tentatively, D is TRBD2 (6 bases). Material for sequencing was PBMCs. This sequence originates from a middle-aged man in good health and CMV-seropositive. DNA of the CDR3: TGCGCCAGCAGCCAAGGGAGGGGCCGCGAGCAGTACTTC. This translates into CASSQGRGREQYF.